The sequence of this T cell receptor (beta chain) was determined in a study of PD-1 blockade in classical Hodgkin lymphoma. General study results and limits: CD4+ TCR diversity, unlike CD8+, climbed significantly by C4D1. Compared with healthy donors, newly diagnosed patients reportedly showed lower baseline TCR diversity. No one has yet defined what causes the repertoire differences, which may be disease activity or prior therapy.

Stated time point: cycle 4 day 1 (C4D1), after about 6 weeks of nivolumab. After autologous stem cell transplantation all patients relapsed, and prior brentuximab vedotin exposure differed between cohorts. V lost 2 bases, J lost 3 bases, and 9 bases stayed unmatched. Germline loops: CDR1 KGHSH, CDR2 LQKENI. This CDR3 has 18 amino acids. Only one count was recorded for this clone. Its antigen is not identified. Sequencing was performed with immunoSEQ multiplex PCR; in TCRdb, only in-frame clones are kept and a portion is missing. The data hold roughly 60,000 clones, with roughly nine tenths observed a single time.

This receptor was obtained from a human donor with classical Hodgkin lymphoma. Specimen: peripheral blood mononuclear cells (PBMCs), collected before the fourth cycle of nivolumab. The V call is TRBV18, the J call TRBJ2-6; the match to TRBD2 covers 8 bases. The CDR3 DNA sequence: TGTGCCAGCTCACCAGGGACTAGAAGCGAGAGTGGGGCCAACGTCCTGACTTTC. Translation: CASSPGTRSESGANVLTF.